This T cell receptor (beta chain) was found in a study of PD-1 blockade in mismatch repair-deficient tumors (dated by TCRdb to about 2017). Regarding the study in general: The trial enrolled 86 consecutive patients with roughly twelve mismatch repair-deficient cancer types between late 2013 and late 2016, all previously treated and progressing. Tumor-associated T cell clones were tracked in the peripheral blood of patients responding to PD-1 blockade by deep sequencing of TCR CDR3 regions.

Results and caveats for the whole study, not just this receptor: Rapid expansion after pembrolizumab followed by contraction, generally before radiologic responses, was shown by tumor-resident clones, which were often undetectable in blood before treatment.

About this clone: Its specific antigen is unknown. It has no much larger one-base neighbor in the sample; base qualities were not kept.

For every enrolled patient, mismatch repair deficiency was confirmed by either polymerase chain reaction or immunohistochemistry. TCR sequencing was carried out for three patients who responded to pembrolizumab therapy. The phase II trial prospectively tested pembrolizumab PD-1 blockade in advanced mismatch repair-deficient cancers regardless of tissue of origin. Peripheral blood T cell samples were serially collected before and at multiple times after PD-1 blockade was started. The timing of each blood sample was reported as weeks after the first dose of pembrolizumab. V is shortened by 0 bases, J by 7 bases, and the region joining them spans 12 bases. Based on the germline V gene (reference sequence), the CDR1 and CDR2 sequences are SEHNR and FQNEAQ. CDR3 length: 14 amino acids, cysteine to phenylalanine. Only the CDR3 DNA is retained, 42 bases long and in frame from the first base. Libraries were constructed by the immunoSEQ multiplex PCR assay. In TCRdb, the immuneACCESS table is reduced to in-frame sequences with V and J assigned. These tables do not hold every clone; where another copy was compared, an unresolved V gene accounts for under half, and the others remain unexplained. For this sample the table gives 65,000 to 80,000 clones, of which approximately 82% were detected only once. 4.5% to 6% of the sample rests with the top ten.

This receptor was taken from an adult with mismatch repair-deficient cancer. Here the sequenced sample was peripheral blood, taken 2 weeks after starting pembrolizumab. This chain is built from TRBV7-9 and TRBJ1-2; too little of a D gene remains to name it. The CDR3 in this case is CASSLAAESSGYTF. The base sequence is TGTGCCAGCAGCTTAGCGGCAGAATCGTCTGGCTACACCTTC.